This T cell receptor (beta chain) is drawn from a study of cytomegalovirus exposure and HLA in healthy donors. PCR amplification relied on 60 Vbeta primers (plus 13 Jbeta primers). Sequencing used immunoSEQ multiplex PCR; TCRdb keeps in-frame clones, though not all of them. Counted here are over 140,000 clones, almost 85% occurring once; the ten biggest clones make up about 1.5%. From germline, CDR1 is SGDLS and CDR2 YYNGEE. CDR3 length: 17 amino acids. Trimming took 3 bases from V and 2 from J; bases not matched to a gene: 4. Overall study results and limits: It was reportedly the case that the classifier diagnosed cytomegalovirus status with high specificity and sensitivity.

A word on this clone: Its antigen remains unknown.

The clonotype was recovered from a man between 25 and 39 years old in good health and CMV-seropositive. Sequencing was carried out using PBMCs. The genes are TRBV9 and TRBJ2-3, with 15 positions matching TRBD2. The CDR3 coding sequence is TGTGCCAGCAGCGCAGGGACTAGCGGGGGGCTCACAGATACGCAGTATTTT. Residues: CASSAGTSGGLTDTQYF.